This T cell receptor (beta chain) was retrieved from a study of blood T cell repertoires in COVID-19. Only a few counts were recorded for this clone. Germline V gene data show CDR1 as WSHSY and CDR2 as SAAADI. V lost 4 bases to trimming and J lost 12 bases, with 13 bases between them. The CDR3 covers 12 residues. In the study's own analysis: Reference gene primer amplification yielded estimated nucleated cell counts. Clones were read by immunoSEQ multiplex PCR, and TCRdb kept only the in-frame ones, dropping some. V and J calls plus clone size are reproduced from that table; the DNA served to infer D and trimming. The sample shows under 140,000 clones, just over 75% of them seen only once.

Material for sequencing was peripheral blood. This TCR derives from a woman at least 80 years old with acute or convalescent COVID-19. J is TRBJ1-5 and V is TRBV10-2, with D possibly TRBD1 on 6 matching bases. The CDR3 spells CASSGGGRNQHF. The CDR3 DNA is TGCGCCAGCAGTGGGGGGGGCCGAAACCAGCATTTT.